This TCR beta chain was documented in a study of early T cells in non-severe SARS-CoV-2 infection. Study summary: Sequenced bulk RNA came from whole blood that was unsorted, and chains were unpaired. Study observations and caveats: Matching with VDJdb favored anti-spike CD8 responses (missing private and CD4 specificities).

In the case of this clonotype: What it binds is not known.

Trimming at V came to 6 bases and at J to 1 base, leaving 4 bases not matched to a gene. Germline lookup yields CDR1 SNHLY and CDR2 FYNNEI. CDR3 length equals 14 residues. Unique molecular identifiers tagged individual cDNA molecules. TCRdb reprocessed the 5' RACE reads via MiXCR and lists one record per CDR3 protein. This repertoire shows about 29,000 distinct CDR3 sequences, 4.5% found once; its top ten account for 6.3%. The rearrangement links TRBV2 to TRBJ2-5; 8 bases are shared with TRBD2. The material sequenced was whole blood. The sequence derives from an adult who was a healthcare worker with PCR-confirmed SARS-CoV-2 infection or an uninfected control (not recorded which). CDR3 amino acids: CASRQLAVQETQYF. Here the CDR3 DNA reads TGTGCCAGCAGACAACTAGCGGTCCAAGAGACCCAGTACTTC.